The rows below give T cell receptor beta chains drawn from one sample of a study of blood T cell repertoires in COVID-19. TCRdb keeps only in-frame clones here, not all; method: immunoSEQ multiplex PCR. The sample has 100,000 to 130,000 clones, about four fifths seen once. Sequencing used peripheral blood. All receptors come from a woman in her 70s with acute or convalescent COVID-19. Each CDR3 is given with its conserved first and last residue. The D gene is left open where the match is weak. The size field is filled for only some rows; it gives once, few, many or a size class.

cdr3_nt cdr3_aa d_call j_call clone_size v_call
TGTGCCAGCAGGAGCGGCAGGGGGACCCAGCCCCAGCATTTT CASRSGRGTQPQHF TRBD1 TRBJ1-5 . TRBV6-5
TGCGCCAGCAGCTTGGATGGGAGAGCTAATGAAAAACTGTTTTTT CASSLDGRANEKLFF . TRBJ1-4 . TRBV5-1
TGTGCCAGCAGCCAAGATTCACACAGGGGGCTAAATGAGCAGTTCTTC CASSQDSHRGLNEQFF TRBD1 TRBJ2-1 . TRBV3-1/TRBV3-2
TGTGCCAGCAGCGGGGGGCGGAGAGATACGCAGTATTTT CASSGGRRDTQYF . TRBJ2-3 . TRBV12-3/TRBV12-4
TGTGCCAGCAGCGTGGGTGGGCGGAACACCGGGGAGCTGTTTTTT CASSVGGRNTGELFF . TRBJ2-2 . TRBV9
TGTGCCAGCAGTTTATCTCTGAGCGGACAAGAGACCCAGTACTTC CASSLSLSGQETQYF . TRBJ2-5 . TRBV27
TGCGCCAGCAGCTTGTACGGCGGAGTCGGAGAGACCCAGTACTTC CASSLYGGVGETQYF . TRBJ2-5 . TRBV5-1
TGTGCCAGCACCCATGAAACAGGGCAAGAGAAACTGTTTTTT CASTHETGQEKLFF . TRBJ1-4 once TRBV28
TGTGCCAGCAGCTTGGCCACAGGGACCCAGAAGGGGTATGGCTACACCTTC CASSLATGTQKGYGYTF . TRBJ1-2 . TRBV5-6
TGTGCCAGCAGTTTATCGGGGGGGAGAGCGGAGACCCAGTACTTC CASSLSGGRAETQYF TRBD2 TRBJ2-5 . TRBV28
TGTGCCAGCAGCCTTCTGGCGGGCTCTAACATGGAGCAGTTCTTC CASSLLAGSNMEQFF . TRBJ2-1 . TRBV11-3
TGTGCCAGCAGCCAAGATCCGGACAGGGGGCGAGTATGGGAGCTGTTTTTT CASSQDPDRGRVWELFF TRBD1 TRBJ2-2 . TRBV4-2
TGTGCCAGTAGTATGACTAGCGGGAGCCCACCCTACGAGCAGTACTTC CASSMTSGSPPYEQYF TRBD2 TRBJ2-7 . TRBV19
TGTGCCAGCAGCCAAGGGCCGGCAGGAAATTCACCCCTCCACTTT CASSQGPAGNSPLHF . TRBJ1-6 . TRBV3-1/TRBV3-2
TGTGCCAGCAGCTTAGCGATAGGGGGGGCTGAAGCTTTCTTT CASSLAIGGAEAFF . TRBJ1-1 . TRBV7-2
TGCAGCGTTGGTCGGTACAATGAGCAGTTCTTC CSVGRYNEQFF . TRBJ2-1 . TRBV29-1
TGTGCCAGCAGCCCGCCGGACTTTCGCGAGCAGTACTTC CASSPPDFREQYF . TRBJ2-7 . TRBV5-4
TGTGCCAGCAGCCAACCTACTGCGGCCCTATCCTACAATGAGCAGTTCTTC CASSQPTAALSYNEQFF . TRBJ2-1 once TRBV3-1/TRBV3-2
TGTGCCAGCAGTTTTAGGCGGGAGACCTACACTGAAGCTTTCTTT CASSFRRETYTEAFF . TRBJ1-1 . TRBV28
TGTGCCACCGGAAAGGGACTACTAAACACCGGGGAGCTGTTTTTT CATGKGLLNTGELFF TRBD2 TRBJ2-2 . TRBV27
TGTGCCAGCAGCTACCCAGGGATGGGGAACACTGAAGCTTTCTTT CASSYPGMGNTEAFF . TRBJ1-1 . TRBV7-9
TGTGCCAGCAGCCCCTTGACCGGGGAGCTGTTTTTT CASSPLTGELFF . TRBJ2-2 . TRBV11-3
TGTGCCATCAACAGCGGGCGCGACTATGGCTACACCTTC CAINSGRDYGYTF . TRBJ1-2 . TRBV19
TGCAGCGTTGCTGCTAACTCCTATGGCTACACCTTC CSVAANSYGYTF . TRBJ1-2 . TRBV29-1
TGTGCCAGCAGCCACCGACTAGCCAAAAACATTCAGTACTTC CASSHRLAKNIQYF . TRBJ2-4 . TRBV3-1/TRBV3-2
TGTGCCAGCAGCGCCCGAGTAGGAGGCCCCACAGATACGCAGTATTTT CASSARVGGPTDTQYF . TRBJ2-3 once TRBV9
TGCAGCGTTGAGTTGACGGGGATCACAGATACGCAGTATTTT CSVELTGITDTQYF . TRBJ2-3 once TRBV29-1
TGTGCCAGCAGCTGGAATAGGGGGTCGAACACCGGGGAGCTGTTTTTT CASSWNRGSNTGELFF . TRBJ2-2 . TRBV7-6
TGTGCCAGCAGGACAGGGAAATACTATGGCTACACCTTC CASRTGKYYGYTF TRBD1 TRBJ1-2 . TRBV28
TGTGCCAGCAGCTTATCCCGGACTAGCGGGAGGGTGGACAATGAGCAGTTCTTC CASSLSRTSGRVDNEQFF TRBD2 TRBJ2-1 . TRBV11-3
TGCGCCAGCAGCCCCGGGACAAACTATGGCTACACCTTC CASSPGTNYGYTF . TRBJ1-2 . TRBV5-1
TGCGCCAGCAGCCCCGGTCCCAGGGGCCCCGAGACCCAGTACTTC CASSPGPRGPETQYF . TRBJ2-5 . TRBV5-1
TGTGCCACCAGCAGGGACAGTGACCGGCAGCCCCAGCATTTT CATSRDSDRQPQHF . TRBJ1-5 . TRBV15
TGTGCCAGCAACATCCAGGGGCGAAAATATGGCTACACCTTC CASNIQGRKYGYTF . TRBJ1-2 . TRBV6-5
TGTGCCAGCAGCTTGCAAGGACTCCCTGGACGGCCCCAGCATTTT CASSLQGLPGRPQHF . TRBJ1-5 . TRBV7-9
TGTGCCAGCAGTTACTCGGCGGACATATGGGATACGCAGTATTTT CASSYSADIWDTQYF . TRBJ2-3 . TRBV6-5
TGTGCCAGCAGTGAATACCCCCGGGGATATGAAAAACTGTTTTTT CASSEYPRGYEKLFF . TRBJ1-4 . TRBV25-1
TGTGCCAGCAGGAAAGGGGTTCAGCCCCAGCATTTT CASRKGVQPQHF . TRBJ1-5 . TRBV6-5
TGTGCCAGCAGTCAGAGCCCGGACACAGCCATCTCTGGAAACACCATATATTTT CASSQSPDTAISGNTIYF . TRBJ1-3 . TRBV6-6
TGTGCCAGCAGCTGGGACAGTATGAACACTGAAGCTTTCTTT CASSWDSMNTEAFF TRBD1 TRBJ1-1 . TRBV6-5
TGTGCCAGCAGCGTGACGGGGGGGCCTGATACGCAGTATTTT CASSVTGGPDTQYF TRBD2 TRBJ2-3 . TRBV9
TGTGCCAGCAGTTGGGGAGGGAGCTACAATGAGCAGTTCTTC CASSWGGSYNEQFF TRBD2 TRBJ2-1 . TRBV28
TGTGCCAGCAGTAAACAGGAGACCCAGTACTTC CASSKQETQYF . TRBJ2-5 . TRBV25-1
TGTGCCAGCAGGCCCGGGACAGGGACCGGGGAGCTGTTTTTT CASRPGTGTGELFF TRBD1 TRBJ2-2 . TRBV6-6
TGTGCCAGCAGTCCGGGGGGGAGCTCTGGAAACACCATATATTTT CASSPGGSSGNTIYF . TRBJ1-3 . TRBV28
TGTGCCAGCAGGGGGCCAGGGGTTAACTATGGCTACACCTTC CASRGPGVNYGYTF . TRBJ1-2 . TRBV2
TGTGCCAGCAGCCTAGACCCTTCCGGGACAGGGGGCTACGGCTACACCTTC CASSLDPSGTGGYGYTF TRBD1 TRBJ1-2 . TRBV3-1/TRBV3-2
TGTGCCAGCAGCCAAGAGGCGGCCGGACAGGGCTCCTATAATTCACCCCTCCACTTT CASSQEAAGQGSYNSPLHF TRBD1 TRBJ1-6 . TRBV14
TGTGCCACCAGCCCCCCCGGAGCTAGCGGGAGGGAAGGGCTTATGTATTTT CATSPPGASGREGLMYF TRBD2 TRBJ2-3 . TRBV15
TGTGCCAGCAGCCAGACGAGGCGCGAGCAGTACTTC CASSQTRREQYF . TRBJ2-7 once TRBV11-1
TGTGCCAGCAGTTACCCGGGGGTGGGGTATGGCTACACCTTC CASSYPGVGYGYTF . TRBJ1-2 . TRBV6-5
TGTGCCAGCAGCTTGGGACTAGCGGTTGGGGAAGATACGCAGTATTTT CASSLGLAVGEDTQYF TRBD2 TRBJ2-3 . TRBV3-1/TRBV3-2
TGTGCCAGCAGCCCCAGCGGGCAGACCAATCAGCCCCAGCATTTT CASSPSGQTNQPQHF . TRBJ1-5 . TRBV5-8
TGTGCCAGCAGTTTCGTGGGTGGCGGGAGGCGCCTCGGAGATACGCAGTATTTT CASSFVGGGRRLGDTQYF TRBD2 TRBJ2-3 . TRBV28
TGTGCCACCAGCGGTCGGACAGGCAAGCAGTTCTTC CATSGRTGKQFF TRBD1 TRBJ2-1 . TRBV24-1
TGTGCCAGTAGTTCAGGGACAGGGAACTATGGCTACACCTTC CASSSGTGNYGYTF TRBD1 TRBJ1-2 . TRBV19
TGTGCCAGCTCACCAAACAGGGGCTTGAACACTGAAGCTTTCTTT CASSPNRGLNTEAFF TRBD1 TRBJ1-1 . TRBV18
TGTGCCAGCAGCCTACAGGGGACCGGCAATCAGCCCCAGCATTTT CASSLQGTGNQPQHF TRBD1 TRBJ1-5 . TRBV5-5
TGCGCCAGCAGCGACCGGGACAGGGGGGAGAACACCATATATTTT CASSDRDRGENTIYF TRBD1 TRBJ1-3 few TRBV5-1
TGTGCCAGCAGCCCGGGACTGAACCCCTACGAGCAGTACTTC CASSPGLNPYEQYF . TRBJ2-7 . TRBV9